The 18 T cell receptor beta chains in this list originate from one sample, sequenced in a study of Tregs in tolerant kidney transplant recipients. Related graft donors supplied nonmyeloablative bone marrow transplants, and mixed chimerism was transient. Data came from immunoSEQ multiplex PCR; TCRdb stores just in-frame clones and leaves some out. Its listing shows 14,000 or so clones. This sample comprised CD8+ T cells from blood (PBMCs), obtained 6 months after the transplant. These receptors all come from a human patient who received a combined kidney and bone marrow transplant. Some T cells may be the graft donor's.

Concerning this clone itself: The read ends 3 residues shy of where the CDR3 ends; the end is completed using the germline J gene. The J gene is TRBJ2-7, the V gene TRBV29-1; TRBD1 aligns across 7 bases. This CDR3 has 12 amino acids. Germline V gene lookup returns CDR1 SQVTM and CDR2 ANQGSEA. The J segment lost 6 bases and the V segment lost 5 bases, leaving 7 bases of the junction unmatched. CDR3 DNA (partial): TGCAGCGTTTTGACAGGGATGGGCGAG. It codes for CSVLTGMGE. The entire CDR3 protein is CSVLTGMGEQYF.

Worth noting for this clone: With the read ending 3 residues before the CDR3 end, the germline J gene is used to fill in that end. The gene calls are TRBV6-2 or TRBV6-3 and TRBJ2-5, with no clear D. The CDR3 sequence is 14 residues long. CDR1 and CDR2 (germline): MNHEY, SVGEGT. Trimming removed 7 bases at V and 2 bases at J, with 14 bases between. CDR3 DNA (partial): TGTGCCAGCACACCACCGGCGGATCAAGAGACC. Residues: CASTPPADQET. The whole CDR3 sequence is CASTPPADQETQYF.

The CDR3 is CASSTSGTGYGQYF. The CDR3 DNA, read in part, is TGTGCCAGCAGCACTTCCGGGACAGGCTATGGT. The chain combines TRBV6-2 or TRBV6-3 with TRBJ2-4; 8 bases agree with TRBD1. The read is 3 residues too short to cover the CDR3 end, so that end is filled in from the germline J gene. The CDR3 spans 14 residues. Germline V gene data show CDR1 as MNHEY and CDR2 as SVGEGT.

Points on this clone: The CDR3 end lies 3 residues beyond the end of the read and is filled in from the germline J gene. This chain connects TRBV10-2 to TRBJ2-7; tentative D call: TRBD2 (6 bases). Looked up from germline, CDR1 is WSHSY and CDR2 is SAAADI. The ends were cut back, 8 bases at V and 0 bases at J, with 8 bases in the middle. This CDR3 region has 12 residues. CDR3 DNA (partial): TGCGCCAGCCGCGGGGACTCCTACGAG. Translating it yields CASRGDSYE. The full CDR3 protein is CASRGDSYEQYF.

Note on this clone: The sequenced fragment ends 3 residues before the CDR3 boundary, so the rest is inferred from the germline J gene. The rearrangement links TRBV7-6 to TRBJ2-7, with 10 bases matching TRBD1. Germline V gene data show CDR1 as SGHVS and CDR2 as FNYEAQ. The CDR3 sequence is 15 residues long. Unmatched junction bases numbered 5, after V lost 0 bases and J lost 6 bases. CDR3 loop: CASSLAGTGASEQYF. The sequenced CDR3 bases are TGTGCCAGCAGCTTAGCGGGGACAGGGGCGAGCGAG.

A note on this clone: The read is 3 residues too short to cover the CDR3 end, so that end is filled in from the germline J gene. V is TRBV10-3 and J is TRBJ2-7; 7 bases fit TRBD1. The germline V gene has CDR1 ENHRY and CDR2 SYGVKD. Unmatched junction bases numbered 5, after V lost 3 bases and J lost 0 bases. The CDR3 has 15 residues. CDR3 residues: CAISDPRDSSYEQYF. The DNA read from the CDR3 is TGTGCCATCAGTGACCCCAGGGACAGCTCCTACGAG.

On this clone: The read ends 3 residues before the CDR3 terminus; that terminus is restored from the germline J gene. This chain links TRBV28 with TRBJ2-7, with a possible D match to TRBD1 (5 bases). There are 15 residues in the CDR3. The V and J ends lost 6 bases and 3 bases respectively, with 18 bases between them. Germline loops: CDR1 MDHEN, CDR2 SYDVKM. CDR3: CASSPDRIFGYEQYF. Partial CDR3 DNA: TGTGCCAGCAGCCCAGACAGAATATTTGGCTACGAG.

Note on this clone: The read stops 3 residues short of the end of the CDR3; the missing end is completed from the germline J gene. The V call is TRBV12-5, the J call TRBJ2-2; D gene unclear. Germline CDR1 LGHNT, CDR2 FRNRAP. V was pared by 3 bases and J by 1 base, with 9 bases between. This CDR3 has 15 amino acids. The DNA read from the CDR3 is TGTGCTAGTGGTTTAGGTTCAGGGAACACCGGGGAG. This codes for CASGLGSGNTGE. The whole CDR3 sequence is CASGLGSGNTGELFF.

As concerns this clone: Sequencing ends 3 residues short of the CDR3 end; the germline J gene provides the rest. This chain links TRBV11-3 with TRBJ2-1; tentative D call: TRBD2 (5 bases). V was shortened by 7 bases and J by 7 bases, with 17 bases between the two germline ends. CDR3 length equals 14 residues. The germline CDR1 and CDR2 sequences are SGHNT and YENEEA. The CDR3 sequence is CASNPQLGWNEQFF. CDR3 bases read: TGTGCCAGCAACCCCCAACTAGGTTGGAATGAG. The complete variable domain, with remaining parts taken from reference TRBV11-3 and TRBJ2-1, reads EAGVVQSPRYKIIEKKQPVAFWCNPISGHNTLYWYLQNLGQGPELLIRYENEEAVDDSQLPKDRFSAERLKGVDSTLKIQPAELGDSAVYLCASNPQLGWNEQFFGPGTRLTVL.

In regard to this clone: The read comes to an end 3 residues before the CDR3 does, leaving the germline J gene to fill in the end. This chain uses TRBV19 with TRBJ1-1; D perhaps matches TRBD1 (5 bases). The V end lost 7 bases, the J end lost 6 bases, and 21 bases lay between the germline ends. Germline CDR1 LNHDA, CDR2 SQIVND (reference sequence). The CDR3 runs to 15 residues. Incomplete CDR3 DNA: TGTGCCAGTACCCCCCTCGGGACTGGCATGGCTGAA. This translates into CASTPLGTGMAE. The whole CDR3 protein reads CASTPLGTGMAEAFF.

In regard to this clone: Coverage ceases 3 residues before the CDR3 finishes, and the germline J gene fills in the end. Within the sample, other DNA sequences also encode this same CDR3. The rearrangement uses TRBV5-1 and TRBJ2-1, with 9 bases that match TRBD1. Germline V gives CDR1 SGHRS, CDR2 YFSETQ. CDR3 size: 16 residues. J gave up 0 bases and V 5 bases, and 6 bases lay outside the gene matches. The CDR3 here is CASSSGTGSSYNEQFF. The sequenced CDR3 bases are TGCGCCAGCAGTTCCGGGACAGGGAGCTCCTACAATGAG.

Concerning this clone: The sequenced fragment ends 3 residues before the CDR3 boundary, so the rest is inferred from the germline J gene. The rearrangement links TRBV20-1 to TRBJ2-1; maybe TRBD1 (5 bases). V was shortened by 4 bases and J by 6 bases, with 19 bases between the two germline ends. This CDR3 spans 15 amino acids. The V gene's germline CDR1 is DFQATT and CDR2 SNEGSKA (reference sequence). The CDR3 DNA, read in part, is TGCAGTGCTAAAGGGGTCTACAGTACAGGCAATGAG. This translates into CSAKGVYSTGNE. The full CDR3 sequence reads CSAKGVYSTGNEQFF.

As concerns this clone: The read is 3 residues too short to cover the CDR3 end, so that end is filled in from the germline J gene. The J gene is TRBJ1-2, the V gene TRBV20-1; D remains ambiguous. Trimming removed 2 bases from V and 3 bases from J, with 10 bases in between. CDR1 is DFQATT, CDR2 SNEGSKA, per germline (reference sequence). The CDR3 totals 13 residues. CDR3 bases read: TGCAGTGCTAGACTCGACTGGGACTATGGC. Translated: CSARLDWDYG. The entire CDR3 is CSARLDWDYGYTF.

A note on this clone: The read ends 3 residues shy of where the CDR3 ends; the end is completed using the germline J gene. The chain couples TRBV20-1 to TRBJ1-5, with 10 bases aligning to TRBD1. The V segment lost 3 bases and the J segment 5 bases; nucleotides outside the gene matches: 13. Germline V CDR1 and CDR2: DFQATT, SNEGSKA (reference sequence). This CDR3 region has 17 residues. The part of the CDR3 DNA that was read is TGCAGTGCTAGTGTCCGGGACAGGGGAGCAAGGGATCAGCCC. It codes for CSASVRDRGARDQP. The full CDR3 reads CSASVRDRGARDQPQHF.

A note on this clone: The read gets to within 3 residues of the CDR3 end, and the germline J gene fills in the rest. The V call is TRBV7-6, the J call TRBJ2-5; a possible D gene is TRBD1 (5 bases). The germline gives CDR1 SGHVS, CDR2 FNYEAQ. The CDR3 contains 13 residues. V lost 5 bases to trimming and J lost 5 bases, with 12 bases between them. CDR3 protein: CASSPGGAETQYF. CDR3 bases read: TGTGCCAGCAGCCCGGGTGGGGCTGAGACC.

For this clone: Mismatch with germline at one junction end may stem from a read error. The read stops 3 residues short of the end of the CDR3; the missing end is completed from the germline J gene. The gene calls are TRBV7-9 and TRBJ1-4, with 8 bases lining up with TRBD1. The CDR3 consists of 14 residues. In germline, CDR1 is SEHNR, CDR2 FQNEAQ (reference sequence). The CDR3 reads CASRLDRGYSPLFF. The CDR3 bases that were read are TGTGCCAGCAGATTAGACAGGGGTTATTCACCA.

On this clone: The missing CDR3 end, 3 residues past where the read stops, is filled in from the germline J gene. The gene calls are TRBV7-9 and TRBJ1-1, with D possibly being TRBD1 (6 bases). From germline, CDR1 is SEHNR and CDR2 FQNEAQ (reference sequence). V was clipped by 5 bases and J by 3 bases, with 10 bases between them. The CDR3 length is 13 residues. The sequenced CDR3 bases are TGTGCCAGCAGCGATGGGACATACACTGAA. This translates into CASSDGTYTE. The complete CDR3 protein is CASSDGTYTEAFF.

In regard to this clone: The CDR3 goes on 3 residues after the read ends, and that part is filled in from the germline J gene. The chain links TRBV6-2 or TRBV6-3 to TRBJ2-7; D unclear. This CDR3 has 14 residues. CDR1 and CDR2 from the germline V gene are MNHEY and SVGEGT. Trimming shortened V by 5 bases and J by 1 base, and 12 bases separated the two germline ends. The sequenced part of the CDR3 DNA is TGTGCCAGCAGTCCCCCCCTAGATTCCTACGAG. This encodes CASSPPLDSYE. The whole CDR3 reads CASSPPLDSYEQYF.